This TCR beta chain was captured by sequencing in a study of early T cells in non-severe SARS-CoV-2 infection. Background on the study: The sequenced material was bulk RNA from unsorted whole blood, and its chains were unpaired.

Attachment of unique molecular identifiers to individual cDNA molecules was performed. TCRdb called the 5' RACE reads again in MiXCR, with one record for every CDR3 protein. The sample contains around 71,000 distinct CDR3 sequences, roughly 15% of which appear only once. Study-wide results and limits: CD4 and private specificities were missed by VDJdb matching, which favored anti-spike CD8 responses.

On this clonotype itself: Antigen specificity is unknown.

Trimming removed 6 bases at V and 7 bases at J, with 18 bases between. The CDR3 contains 14 residues. Germline V lookup: CDR1 KGHSH, CDR2 LQKENI. The sequences come from whole blood, collected at baseline. This sequence originates from an adult who was a healthcare worker with PCR-confirmed SARS-CoV-2 infection or an uninfected control (not recorded which). The rearrangement uses TRBV18 and TRBJ1-2, with D maybe TRBD1 (6 bases). CDR3 sequence reads: CASSQEGRGAGYTF. CDR3 DNA: TGTGCCAGCTCTCAAGAGGGCAGGGGAGCTGGCTACACCTTC.